The 10 T cell receptor beta chains below all came from one sample that was sequenced in a study of blood T cell repertoires in COVID-19. Clones were sequenced by immunoSEQ multiplex PCR, and TCRdb holds only the in-frame ones, with some missing. The sample holds 100,000 or so clones, nearly 90% seen once. The sample consisted of peripheral blood. These TCRs come from a woman aged 55-69 years with acute or convalescent COVID-19.

This clone appeared a few times. This rearrangement joins TRBV9 to TRBJ1-1; the D gene is possibly TRBD1 (5 bases). V lost 0 bases to trimming and J lost 0 bases, with 12 bases between them. This CDR3 has 16 amino acids. From germline, CDR1 is SGDLS and CDR2 YYNGEE. CDR3 bases: TGTGCCAGCAGCGTAGCAGGGATAGGGTTGAACACTGAAGCTTTCTTT. Amino acids: CASSVAGIGLNTEAFF.

The chain recombines TRBV19 with TRBJ2-1; 10 nucleotides match TRBD2. In germline, CDR1 is LNHDA, CDR2 SQIVND (reference sequence). V lost 5 bases and J lost 4; bases outside the gene matches: 8. The CDR3 loop spans 16 amino acids. CDR3 in amino acids: CASSRRAGGPYNEQFF. In DNA form, the CDR3 reads TGTGCCAGTAGTCGGAGAGCGGGAGGGCCTTACAATGAGCAGTTCTTC.

The chain joins TRBV2 to TRBJ1-6; no definite D call. V was shortened by 6 bases and J by 7 bases, with 13 bases between the two germline ends. This CDR3 comprises 14 residues. Germline V gene data show CDR1 as SNHLY and CDR2 as FYNNEI. CDR3 DNA sequence: TGTGCCAGCAGGCCGATGAGGCCCAATTCACCCCTCCACTTT. The encoded protein is CASRPMRPNSPLHF.

The chain employs TRBV10-3 and TRBJ2-5; perhaps TRBD2 as D (6 bases). V lost 8 bases and J 5 bases, leaving 18 bases between the germline ends. Per the germline V gene, CDR1 is ENHRY and CDR2 is SYGVKD. The CDR3 runs to 14 residues. The CDR3 loop reads CAIRLGPPSETQYF. CDR3 nucleotide sequence: TGTGCCATCCGACTAGGTCCCCCGTCCGAGACCCAGTACTTC.

The J gene is TRBJ2-2, the V gene TRBV3-1 (or the pseudogene TRBV3-2); TRBD2 matches 9 bases. CDR3 length: 15 residues. V lost 4 bases, J lost 4 bases, and 4 bases stayed unmatched. Germline assignment: CDR1 LGHDT and CDR2 YNNKEL (reference sequence). CDR3 residues: CASSLGAGGTGELFF. The CDR3 DNA reads as TGTGCCAGCAGCCTAGGAGCGGGAGGCACCGGGGAGCTGTTTTTT.

The chain is built from TRBV29-1 and TRBJ2-7; TRBD1 agrees at 7 bases. The germline V gene encodes CDR1 SQVTM and CDR2 ANQGSEA. Trimming at V came to 1 base and at J to 2 bases, leaving 2 bases not matched to a gene. The length of the CDR3 is 13 residues. The CDR3: CSVEAGQPYEQYF. The CDR3, as DNA: TGCAGCGTTGAAGCGGGACAGCCCTACGAGCAGTACTTC.

The chain couples TRBV19 to TRBJ1-2; the D is unclear. CDR3 size: 15 residues. Trimming left V 6 bases short and J 3 bases short, with 17 bases between. CDR1 and CDR2 from the germline V gene are LNHDA and SQIVND (reference sequence). This chain's CDR3 is CASRVWSGEDYGYTF. The CDR3 coding sequence is TGTGCCAGTAGAGTGTGGAGTGGGGAGGACTATGGCTACACCTTC.

The CDR3 coding sequence is TGCAGTGCTAGTCCGGGGACAGGGCCCTACGAGCAGTACTTC. Translation: CSASPGTGPYEQYF. The chain employs TRBV20-1 and TRBJ2-7; 9 bases align to TRBD1. This CDR3 contains 14 residues. CDR1 DFQATT and CDR2 SNEGSKA come from the germline V gene (reference sequence). J was trimmed by 2 bases and V by 3 bases; bases with no gene match: 5.

This clone was found a few times. The chain carries TRBV19 and TRBJ1-1; unclear D gene. The CDR3 runs to 16 residues. Trimming pared 4 bases from V and 2 bases from J, leaving 17 bases between. Germline CDR1 LNHDA, CDR2 SQIVND (reference sequence). Here the CDR3 DNA reads TGTGCCAGTAGTACTGGAGTACGGAACTATAACACTGAAGCTTTCTTT. This gives the protein CASSTGVRNYNTEAFF.

The J gene is TRBJ2-5, the V gene TRBV3-1 (or the pseudogene TRBV3-2), with 9 nucleotides matching TRBD2. Germline CDR1 is LGHDT and CDR2 is YNNKEL (reference sequence). The V segment lost 3 bases and the J segment 5 bases; nucleotides outside the gene matches: 7. The CDR3 sequence is 15 residues long. This CDR3 reads CASSHNSGSGETQYF. In nucleotides, the CDR3 is TGTGCCAGCAGCCACAATAGCGGGAGTGGGGAGACCCAGTACTTC.